The clone carrying this T cell receptor (beta chain) was detected many times. Researchers took RNA transcripts and amplified the TCR beta CDR3 regions from them. The HTBI primer set drove a first-round RT-PCR of the TCR CDR3. Via MiXCR, TCRdb re-called the multiplex PCR reads, giving one row per CDR3 protein. The sample carries some 460,000 distinct CDR3 sequences, approximately 14% recorded once. Newly diagnosed hyperthyroidism patients aged 18 to 65 years had disease lasting under 2 months. Not enrolled were patients with uncontrolled infection, other autoimmune disease, pregnancy or lactation. The CDR3 runs to 15 residues. Trimming cost V 6 bases and J 8 bases; bases outside gene matches: 12. This specimen belongs to a study of T cells in Graves' hyperthyroidism and ophthalmopathy.

The V and J genes are TRBV12-3 or TRBV12-4 and TRBJ1-2; TRBD1 matches at 10 bases. The clonotype originates from a woman aged 18-30 years with Graves' hyperthyroidism. The sample taken for sequencing was blood. The CDR3 reads CASSPMWGQGSGYTF. Here the CDR3 DNA reads TGTGCCAGCAGCCCTATGTGGGGACAGGGGTCGGGCTACACCTTC.